The present TCR beta chain was sequenced within a study of shared clonotypes between healthy human individuals. The CDR3 totals 16 residues. Remarks on this clone: Given a far larger clone just one base away, this is likely a sequencing read error.

Profiled with immunoSEQ multiplex PCR; TCRdb holds only in-frame clones, not every one. The data hold around 240,000 clones, with over 60% observed a single time. The chain carries TRBV21-1 and TRBJ2-7; the table's D call TRBD2 went unverified against the DNA. TRBV21-1 is a documented pseudogene. The sequence came from a man younger than 45 in good health. Sequencing was performed on memory CD4+ T cells sorted from blood. Specified subset: CD45RA-negative fraction. The CDR3 sequence is CASSKGGGRVGYEQYF. As DNA, the CDR3 is TGTGCCAGCAGCAAAGGGGGGGGCAGAGTAGGCTACGAGCAGTACTTC.